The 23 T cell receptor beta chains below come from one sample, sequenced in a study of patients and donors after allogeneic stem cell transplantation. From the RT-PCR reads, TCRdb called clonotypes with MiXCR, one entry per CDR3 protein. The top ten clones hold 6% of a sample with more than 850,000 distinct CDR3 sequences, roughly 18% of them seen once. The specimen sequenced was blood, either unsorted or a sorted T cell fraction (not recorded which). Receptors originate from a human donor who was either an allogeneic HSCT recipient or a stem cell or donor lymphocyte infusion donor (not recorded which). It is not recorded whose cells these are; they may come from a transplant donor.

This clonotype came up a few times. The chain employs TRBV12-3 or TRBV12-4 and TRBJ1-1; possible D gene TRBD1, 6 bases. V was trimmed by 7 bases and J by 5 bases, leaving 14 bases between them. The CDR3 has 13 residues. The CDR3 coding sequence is TGTGCCAGCATTAACCTCAGGGGAACTGAAGCTTTCTTT. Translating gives CASINLRGTEAFF.

For the CDR3, the DNA is TGTGCCAGCAGTCCAATTCAGCACACAGATACGCAGTATTTT. It is translated as CASSPIQHTDTQYF. J is TRBJ2-3 and V is TRBV28, with unresolved D. Trimming pared 5 bases from V and 2 bases from J, leaving 11 bases between. CDR3 length equals 14 residues. In germline, CDR1 is MDHEN, CDR2 SYDVKM. The complete variable domain, with remaining parts taken from reference TRBV28 and TRBJ2-3, reads DVKVTQSSRYLVKRTGEKVFLECVQDMDHENMFWYRQDPGLGLRLIYFSYDVKMKEKGDIPEGYSVSREKKERFSLILESASTNQTSMYLCASSPIQHTDTQYFGPGTRLTVL.

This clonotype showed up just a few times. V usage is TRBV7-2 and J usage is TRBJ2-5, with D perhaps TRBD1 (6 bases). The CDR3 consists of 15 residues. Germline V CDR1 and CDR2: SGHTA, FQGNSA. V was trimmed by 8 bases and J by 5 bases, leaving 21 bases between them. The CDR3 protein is CASPTFRGKPETQYF. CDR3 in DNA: TGTGCCAGCCCCACGTTCAGGGGCAAGCCGGAGACCCAGTACTTC.

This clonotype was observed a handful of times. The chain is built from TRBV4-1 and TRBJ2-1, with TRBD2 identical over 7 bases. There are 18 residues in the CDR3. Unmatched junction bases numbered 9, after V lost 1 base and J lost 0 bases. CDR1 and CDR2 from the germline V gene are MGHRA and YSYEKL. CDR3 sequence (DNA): TGCGCCAGCAGCCAAGGGGGGGGTTCCCAAGTCTCCTACAATGAGCAGTTCTTC. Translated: CASSQGGGSQVSYNEQFF.

DNA of the CDR3: TGCGCCAGCGGCTACTCAGGAGGGGGAAGGGCCTACGAGCAGTACTTC. It encodes CASGYSGGGRAYEQYF. The chain recombines TRBV5-1 with TRBJ2-7, with D tentatively TRBD1 or TRBD2 (6 bases each). V lost 7 bases, J lost 2 bases, and 22 bases lay in between. Germline values: CDR1 SGHRS, CDR2 YFSETQ. The CDR3 has 16 amino acids.

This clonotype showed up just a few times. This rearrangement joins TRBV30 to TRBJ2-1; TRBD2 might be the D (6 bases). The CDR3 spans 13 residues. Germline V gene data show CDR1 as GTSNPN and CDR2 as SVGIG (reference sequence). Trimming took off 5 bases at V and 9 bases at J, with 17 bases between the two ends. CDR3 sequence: CAWGGGGLGEQFF. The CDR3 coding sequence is TGTGCCTGGGGGGGTGGGGGACTGGGTGAGCAGTTCTTC.

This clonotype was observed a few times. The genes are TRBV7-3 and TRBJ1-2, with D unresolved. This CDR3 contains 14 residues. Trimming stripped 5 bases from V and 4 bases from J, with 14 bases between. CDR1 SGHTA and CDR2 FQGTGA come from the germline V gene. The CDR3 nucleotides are TGTGCCAGCAGCCCCAGACAAATGGGCTATGGCTACACCTTC. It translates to CASSPRQMGYGYTF.

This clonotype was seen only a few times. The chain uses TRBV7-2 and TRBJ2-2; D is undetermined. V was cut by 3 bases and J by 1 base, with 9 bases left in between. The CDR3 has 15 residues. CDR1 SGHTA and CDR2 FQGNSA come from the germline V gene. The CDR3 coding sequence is TGTGCCAGCAGCTTGACAACTATGAACACCGGGGAGCTGTTTTTT. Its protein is CASSLTTMNTGELFF. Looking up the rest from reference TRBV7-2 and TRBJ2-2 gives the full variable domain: GAGVSQSPSNKVTEKGKDVELRCDPISGHTALYWYRQSLGQGLEFLIYFQGNSAPDKSGLPSDRFSAERTGGSVSTLTIQRTQQEDSAVYLCASSLTTMNTGELFFGEGSRLTVL.

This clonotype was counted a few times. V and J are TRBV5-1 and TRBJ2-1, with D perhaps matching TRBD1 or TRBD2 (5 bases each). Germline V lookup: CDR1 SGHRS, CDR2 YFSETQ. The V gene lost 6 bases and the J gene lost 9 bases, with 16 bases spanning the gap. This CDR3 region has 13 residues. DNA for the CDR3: TGCGCCAGCACCCGGGACCCAGGGAGTGAGCAGTTCTTC. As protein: CASTRDPGSEQFF.

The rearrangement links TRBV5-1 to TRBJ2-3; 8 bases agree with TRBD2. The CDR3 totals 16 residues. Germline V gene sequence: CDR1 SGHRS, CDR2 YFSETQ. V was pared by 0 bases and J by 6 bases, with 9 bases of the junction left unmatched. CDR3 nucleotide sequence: TGCGCCAGCAGCTTGGGACTAGCGAAAGACGGGGATACGCAGTATTTT. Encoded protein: CASSLGLAKDGDTQYF.

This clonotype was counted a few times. CDR3 sequence reads: CASSFSDPIYGYTF. In DNA, the CDR3 is TGCGCCAGCAGCTTCAGCGATCCGATTTATGGCTACACCTTC. V and J are TRBV5-1 and TRBJ1-2, with D unclear. The germline V and J ends were trimmed by 2 bases and 5 bases, with 13 bases remaining between them. Germline V CDR1 and CDR2: SGHRS, YFSETQ. The CDR3 extends over 14 amino acids.

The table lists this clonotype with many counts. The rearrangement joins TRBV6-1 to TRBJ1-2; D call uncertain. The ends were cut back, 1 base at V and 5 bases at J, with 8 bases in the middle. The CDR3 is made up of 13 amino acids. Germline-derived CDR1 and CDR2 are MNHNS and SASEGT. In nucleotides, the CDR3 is TGTGCCAGCAGTGAAGATAGGTTGTATGGCTACACCTTC. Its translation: CASSEDRLYGYTF.

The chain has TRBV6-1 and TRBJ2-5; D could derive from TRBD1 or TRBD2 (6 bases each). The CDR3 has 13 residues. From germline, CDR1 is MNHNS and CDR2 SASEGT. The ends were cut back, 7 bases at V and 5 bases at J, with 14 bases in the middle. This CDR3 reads CASTTPGAETQYF. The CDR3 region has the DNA TGTGCCAGCACCACACCGGGGGCGGAGACCCAGTACTTC.

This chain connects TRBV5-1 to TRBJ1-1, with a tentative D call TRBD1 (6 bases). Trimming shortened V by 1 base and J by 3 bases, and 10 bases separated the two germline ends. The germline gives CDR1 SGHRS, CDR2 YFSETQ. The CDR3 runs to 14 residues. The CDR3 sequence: CASSLRGPDTEAFF. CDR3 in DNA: TGCGCCAGCAGCTTGCGGGGGCCGGACACTGAAGCTTTCTTT.

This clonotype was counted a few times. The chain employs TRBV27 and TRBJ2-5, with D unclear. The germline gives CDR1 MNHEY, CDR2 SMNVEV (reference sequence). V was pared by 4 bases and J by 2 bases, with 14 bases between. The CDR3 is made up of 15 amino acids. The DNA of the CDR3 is TGTGCCAGCAGTTCCATCAGGTCGAGACAAGAGACCCAGTACTTC. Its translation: CASSSIRSRQETQYF.

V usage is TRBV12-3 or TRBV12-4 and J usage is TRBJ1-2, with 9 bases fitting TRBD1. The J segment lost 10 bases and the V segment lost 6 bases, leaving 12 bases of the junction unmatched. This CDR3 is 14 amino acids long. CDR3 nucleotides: TGTGCCAGCAGAATTACAGGGGGCGTAAATGTCTACACCTTC. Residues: CASRITGGVNVYTF.

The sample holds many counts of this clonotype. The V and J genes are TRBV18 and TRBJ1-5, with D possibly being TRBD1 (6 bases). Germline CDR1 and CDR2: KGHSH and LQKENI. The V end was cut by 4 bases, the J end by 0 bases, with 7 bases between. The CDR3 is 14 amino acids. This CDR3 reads CASSQGDSNQPQHF. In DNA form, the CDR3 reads TGTGCCAGCTCACAGGGGGATAGCAATCAGCCCCAGCATTTT.

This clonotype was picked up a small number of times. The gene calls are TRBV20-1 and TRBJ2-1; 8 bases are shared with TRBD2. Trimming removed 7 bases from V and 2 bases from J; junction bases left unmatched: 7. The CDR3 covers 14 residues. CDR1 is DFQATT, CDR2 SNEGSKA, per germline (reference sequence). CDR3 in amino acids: CSGNPGLAYNEQFF. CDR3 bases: TGCAGTGGTAACCCGGGACTAGCCTACAATGAGCAGTTCTTC.

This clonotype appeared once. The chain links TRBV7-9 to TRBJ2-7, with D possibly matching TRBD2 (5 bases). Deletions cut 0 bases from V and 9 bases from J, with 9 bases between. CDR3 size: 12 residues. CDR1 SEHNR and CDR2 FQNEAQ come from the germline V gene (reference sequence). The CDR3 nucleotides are TGTGCCAGCAGCTTAGCTAGCGAGGTGCAGTACTTC. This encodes CASSLASEVQYF.

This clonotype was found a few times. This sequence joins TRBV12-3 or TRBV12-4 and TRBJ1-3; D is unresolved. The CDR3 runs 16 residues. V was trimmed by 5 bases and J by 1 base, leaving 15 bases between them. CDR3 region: CASSRTAPGSGNTIYF. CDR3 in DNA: TGTGCCAGCAGTCGGACGGCCCCGGGTTCTGGAAACACCATATATTTT.

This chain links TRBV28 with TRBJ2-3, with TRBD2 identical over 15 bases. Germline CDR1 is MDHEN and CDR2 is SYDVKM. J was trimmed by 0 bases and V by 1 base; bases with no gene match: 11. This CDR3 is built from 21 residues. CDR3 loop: CASSLSRTSGRGGPSTDTQYF. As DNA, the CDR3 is TGTGCCAGCAGTTTATCCCGGACTAGCGGGAGGGGGGGACCTAGCACAGATACGCAGTATTTT.

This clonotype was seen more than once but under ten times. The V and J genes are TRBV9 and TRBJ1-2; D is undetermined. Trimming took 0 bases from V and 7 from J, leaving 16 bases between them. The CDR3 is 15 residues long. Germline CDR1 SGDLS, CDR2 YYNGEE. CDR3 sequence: CASSVAPIGLRGYTF. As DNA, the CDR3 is TGTGCCAGCAGCGTAGCCCCCATAGGCTTGCGTGGCTACACCTTC.

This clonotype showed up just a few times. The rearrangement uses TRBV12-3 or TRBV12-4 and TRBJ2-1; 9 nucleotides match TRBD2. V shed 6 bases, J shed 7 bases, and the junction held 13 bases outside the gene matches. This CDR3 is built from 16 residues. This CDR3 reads CASSPSLAGGSNEQFF. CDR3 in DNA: TGTGCCAGCAGCCCCTCTCTCGCGGGAGGGTCGAATGAGCAGTTCTTC.